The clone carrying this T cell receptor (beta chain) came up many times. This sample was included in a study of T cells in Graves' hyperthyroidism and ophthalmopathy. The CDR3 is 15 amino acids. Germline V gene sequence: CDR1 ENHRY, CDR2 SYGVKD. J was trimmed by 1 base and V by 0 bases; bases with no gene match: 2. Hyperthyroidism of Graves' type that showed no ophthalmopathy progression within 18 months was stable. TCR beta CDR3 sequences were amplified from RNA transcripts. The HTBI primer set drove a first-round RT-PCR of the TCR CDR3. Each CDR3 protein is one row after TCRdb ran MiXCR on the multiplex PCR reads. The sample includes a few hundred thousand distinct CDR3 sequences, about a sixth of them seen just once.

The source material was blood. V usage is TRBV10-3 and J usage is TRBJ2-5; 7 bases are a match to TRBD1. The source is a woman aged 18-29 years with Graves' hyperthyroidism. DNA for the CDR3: TGTGCCATCAGTGAGTCGACAGGGATCCAAGAGACCCAGTACTTC. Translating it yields CAISESTGIQETQYF.